This TCR beta chain was documented in a study of blood T cell repertoires in COVID-19. Study-level information: Donors in the United States, Italy and Spain gave samples during acute or convalescent COVID-19. Sample material is recorded as cDNA or gDNA derived from T cells, B-cell-depleted T cells, or PBMCs.

As handled by the study authors: Reference gene primer amplification yielded estimated nucleated cell counts. The table came from immunoSEQ multiplex PCR; TCRdb's copy has only in-frame clones and leaves some out. The D gene and trimming were derived from the DNA, and the V and J assignments and clone size from that table. Of about 480,000 clones listed, 70% to 90% are singletons. Trimming removed 1 base at V and 0 bases at J, with 10 bases between. Looked up from germline, CDR1 is SGHTA and CDR2 is FQGNSA. The length of the CDR3 is 16 residues. Only a few counts were recorded for this clone. The specimen was peripheral blood. The V call is TRBV7-2, the J call TRBJ2-1; a possible D gene is TRBD2 (5 bases). The clonotype was recovered from a woman in her fifties or sixties with COVID-19, enrolled during active disease. In DNA, the CDR3 is TGTGCCAGCAGCTTAGTTTCCCGGGGCTCCTACAATGAGCAGTTCTTC. As protein: CASSLVSRGSYNEQFF. Using reference TRBV7-2 and TRBJ2-1 for the parts outside the CDR3, the full variable domain is GAGVSQSPSNKVTEKGKDVELRCDPISGHTALYWYRQSLGQGLEFLIYFQGNSAPDKSGLPSDRFSAERTGGSVSTLTIQRTQQEDSAVYLCASSLVSRGSYNEQFFGPGTRLTVL.